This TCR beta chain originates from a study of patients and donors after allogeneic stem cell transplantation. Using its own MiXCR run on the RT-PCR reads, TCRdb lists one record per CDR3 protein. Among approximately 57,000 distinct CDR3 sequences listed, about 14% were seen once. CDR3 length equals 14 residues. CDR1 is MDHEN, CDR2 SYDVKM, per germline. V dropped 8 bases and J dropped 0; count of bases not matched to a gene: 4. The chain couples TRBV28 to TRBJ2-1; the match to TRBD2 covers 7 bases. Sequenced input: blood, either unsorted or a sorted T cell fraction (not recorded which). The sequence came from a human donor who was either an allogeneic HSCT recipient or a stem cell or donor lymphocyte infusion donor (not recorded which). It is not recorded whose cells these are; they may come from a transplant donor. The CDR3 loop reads CASVIAGSYNEQFF. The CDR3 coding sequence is TGTGCCAGCGTCATAGCGGGCTCCTACAATGAGCAGTTCTTC.